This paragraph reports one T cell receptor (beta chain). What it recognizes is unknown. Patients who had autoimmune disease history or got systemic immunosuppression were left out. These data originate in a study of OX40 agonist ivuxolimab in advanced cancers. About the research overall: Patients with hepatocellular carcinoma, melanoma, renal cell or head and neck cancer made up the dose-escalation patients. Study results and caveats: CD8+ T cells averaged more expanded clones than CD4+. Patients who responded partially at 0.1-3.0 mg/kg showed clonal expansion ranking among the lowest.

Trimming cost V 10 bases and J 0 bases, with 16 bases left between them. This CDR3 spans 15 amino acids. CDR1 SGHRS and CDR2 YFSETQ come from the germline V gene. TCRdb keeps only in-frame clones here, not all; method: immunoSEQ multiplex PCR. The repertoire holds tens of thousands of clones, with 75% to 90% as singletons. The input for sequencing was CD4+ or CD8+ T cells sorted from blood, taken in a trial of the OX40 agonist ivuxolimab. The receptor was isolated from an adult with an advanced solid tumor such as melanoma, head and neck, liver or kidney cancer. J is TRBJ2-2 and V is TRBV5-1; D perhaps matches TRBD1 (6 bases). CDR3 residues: CASARGGANTGELFF. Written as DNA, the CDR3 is TGCGCCTCAGCACGAGGGGGTGCGAACACCGGGGAGCTGTTTTTT.